The rows below give T cell receptor beta chains drawn from one sample of a study of identifying expanded T cells in peripheral blood. TCRdb's copy holds only in-frame clones and misses some; the assay was immunoSEQ multiplex PCR. Of approximately 50,000 clones listed, approximately 86% are singletons. The source material was blood. Source of these receptors: a person aged 18 to 75 in good health. The CDR3 runs from the conserved cysteine through the conserved F or W. A D gene is named only where the DNA matches it firmly. A clone size is listed for some rows: how often the clone was seen (once, few, many), or a class if it is expanded.

>TRBV19|-|TRBJ2-3|-
CASSIPLGVGTDTQYF
TGTGCCAGTAGTATCCCCCTGGGGGTGGGCACAGATACGCAGTATTTT
>TRBV4-3|-|TRBJ2-2|few
CASSQWIGDTGELFF
TGCGCCAGCAGCCAATGGATCGGGGACACCGGGGAGCTGTTTTTT
>TRBV27|-|TRBJ1-3|-
CASRRTGNAGNTIYF
TGTGCCAGCAGGCGAACAGGGAACGCTGGAAACACCATATATTTT
>TRBV5-5|TRBD1|TRBJ2-7|-
CASSLVGQGTYEQYF
TGTGCCAGCAGCTTGGTGGGACAGGGGACCTACGAGCAGTACTTC
>TRBV7-2|TRBD2|TRBJ2-5|-
CASSARTSGRMKETQYF
TGTGCCAGCAGCGCGAGGACTAGCGGCCGAATGAAAGAGACCCAGTACTTC
>TRBV11-2|TRBD1|TRBJ1-4|-
CASSLGDRPNEKLFF
TGTGCCAGCAGCTTAGGGGACAGGCCCAATGAAAAACTGTTTTTT
>TRBV27|TRBD1|TRBJ1-2|-
CASSFLTGQGFHGYTF
TGTGCCAGCAGTTTTCTCACTGGACAGGGGTTCCATGGCTACACCTTC
>TRBV14|-|TRBJ1-1|once
CASSQDWGTEAFF
TGTGCCAGCAGCCAAGATTGGGGGACTGAAGCTTTCTTT
>TRBV29-1|-|TRBJ2-3|-
CSVGAAPTDTQYF
TGCAGCGTTGGTGCGGCCCCCACAGATACGCAGTATTTT
>TRBV5-1|-|TRBJ1-4|-
CASSLGGVYNEKLFF
TGCGCCAGCAGCTTGGGAGGGGTATATAATGAAAAACTGTTTTTT
>TRBV7-8|-|TRBJ2-1|-
CASSLETRRNEQFF
TGTGCCAGCAGCTTAGAGACTAGGAGGAATGAGCAGTTCTTC
>TRBV7-8|TRBD1|TRBJ2-7|-
CASSLAGTGSSEQYF
TGTGCCAGCAGCTTAGCGGGGACAGGGTCATCCGAGCAGTACTTC
>TRBV5-6|-|TRBJ2-1|-
CASSFTAGAELF
TGTGCCAGCAGCTTTACGGCGGGGGCTGAGCTCTTC
>TRBV7-7|-|TRBJ1-4|-
CASSALGTEKLFF
TGTGCCAGCAGCGCTCTAGGGACAGAAAAACTGTTTTTT
>TRBV19|-|TRBJ2-2|-
CASNGIQGGTGELFF
TGTGCCAGCAACGGGATACAGGGGGGGACCGGGGAGCTGTTTTTT
>TRBV11-2|-|TRBJ1-2|-
CASSLSTGNYGYTF
TGTGCCAGCAGCTTATCTACAGGGAACTATGGCTACACCTTC
>TRBV5-1|-|TRBJ2-7|-
CASATQPAYEQYF
TGCGCCAGCGCCACCCAGCCTGCCTACGAGCAGTACTTC
>TRBV6-5|-|TRBJ1-6|once
CASSENLFNSPLHF
TGTGCCAGCAGTGAAAACCTCTTTAATTCACCCCTCCACTTT
>TRBV2|TRBD2|TRBJ2-3|-
CASSSGTSGTDTQYF
TGTGCCAGCAGTTCCGGGACTAGCGGCACAGATACGCAGTATTTT
>TRBV30|-|TRBJ1-2|few
CAWKPGTFNYGYTF
TGTGCCTGGAAACCAGGGACATTTAACTATGGCTACACCTTC
>TRBV7-9|TRBD2|TRBJ2-2|-
CASSSRLAGFTGELFF
TGTGCCAGCAGCTCCCGACTAGCGGGATTCACCGGGGAGCTGTTTTTT
>TRBV29-1|TRBD2|TRBJ2-7|-
CSVELAGGREQYF
TGCAGCGTAGAACTAGCGGGAGGACGAGAGCAGTACTTC
>TRBV2|TRBD1|TRBJ2-1|-
CASRPGQGNSEQFF
TGTGCCAGCAGACCGGGACAGGGAAATTCTGAGCAGTTCTTC
>TRBV19|-|TRBJ1-1|-
CASSSKTGLNTEAFF
TGTGCCAGTAGTAGCAAAACAGGGTTGAACACTGAAGCTTTCTTT
>TRBV5-4|-|TRBJ2-3|few
CASSLYGLFEDTQYF
TGTGCCAGCAGCTTGTATGGGTTATTTGAAGATACGCAGTATTTT
>TRBV10-3|-|TRBJ2-1|-
CATSGTSLAEQFF
TGTGCCACCTCCGGGACATCCCTCGCTGAGCAGTTCTTC
>TRBV11-2|-|TRBJ2-2|few
CASSFRSVGELFF
TGTGCCAGCAGCTTTCGTTCGGTCGGGGAGCTGTTTTTT
>TRBV2|TRBD1|TRBJ1-5|-
CASSEARTGFNQPQHF
TGTGCCAGCAGTGAAGCCCGGACAGGGTTCAATCAGCCCCAGCATTTT
>TRBV18|-|TRBJ1-6|-
CASSPTQNSPLHF
TGTGCCAGCTCACCAACGCAGAATTCACCCCTCCACTTT
>TRBV29-1|TRBD2|TRBJ2-1|-
CSVSGGAYNEQFF
TGCAGCGTTAGCGGGGGGGCCTACAATGAGCAGTTCTTC
>TRBV6-4|-|TRBJ2-3|few
CASSDSTTDTQYF
TGTGCCAGCAGTGACTCGACCACAGATACGCAGTATTTT
>TRBV18|TRBD1|TRBJ2-3|-
CASSPTGDSTDTQYF
TGTGCCAGCTCACCGACAGGGGATAGCACAGATACGCAGTATTTT
>TRBV28|-|TRBJ1-2|-
CASSLSGSPGGYTF
TGTGCCAGCAGTTTATCGGGAAGCCCGGGGGGCTACACCTTC
>TRBV5-4|TRBD2|TRBJ2-1|-
CASSPALTSGNNEQFF
TGTGCCAGCAGCCCAGCATTGACTAGCGGAAACAATGAGCAGTTCTTC
>TRBV4-1|TRBD1|TRBJ2-5|-
CASSPRTGGGETQYF
TGCGCCAGCAGCCCCAGGACAGGGGGCGGGGAGACCCAGTACTTC
>TRBV14|TRBD2|TRBJ2-1|-
CASSSSGYNEQFF
TGTGCCAGCAGCTCTAGCGGGTACAATGAGCAGTTCTTC
>TRBV2|TRBD2|TRBJ2-2|-
CASSITGLAGGQTGELFF
TGTGCCAGCAGCATTACCGGACTAGCGGGGGGGCAAACCGGGGAGCTGTTTTTT
>TRBV7-8|TRBD1|TRBJ1-1|-
CASSSDRGPTEAFF
TGTGCCAGCAGCTCGGACAGGGGGCCGACTGAAGCTTTCTTT